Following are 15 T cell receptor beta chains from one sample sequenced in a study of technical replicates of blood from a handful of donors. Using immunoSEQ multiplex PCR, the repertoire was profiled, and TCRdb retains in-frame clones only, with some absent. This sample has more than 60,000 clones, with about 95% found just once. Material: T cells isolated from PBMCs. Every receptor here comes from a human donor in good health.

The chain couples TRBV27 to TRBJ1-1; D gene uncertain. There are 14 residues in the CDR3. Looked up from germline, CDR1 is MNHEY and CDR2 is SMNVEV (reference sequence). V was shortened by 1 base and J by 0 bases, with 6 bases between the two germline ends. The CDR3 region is CASSLFGLNTEAFF. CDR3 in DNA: TGTGCCAGCAGTTTATTTGGCTTGAACACTGAAGCTTTCTTT.

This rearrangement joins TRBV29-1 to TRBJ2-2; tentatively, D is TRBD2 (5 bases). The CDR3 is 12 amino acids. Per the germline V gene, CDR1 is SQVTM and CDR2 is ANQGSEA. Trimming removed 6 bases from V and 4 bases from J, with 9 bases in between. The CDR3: CSVQEVTGELFF. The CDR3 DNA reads TGCAGCGTCCAGGAGGTCACCGGGGAGCTGTTTTTT.

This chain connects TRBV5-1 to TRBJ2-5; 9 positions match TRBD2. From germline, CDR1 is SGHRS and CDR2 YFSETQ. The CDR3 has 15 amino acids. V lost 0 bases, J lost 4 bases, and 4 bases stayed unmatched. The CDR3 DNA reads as TGCGCCAGCAGCTTGGTGGCGGGGGGGCCAGAGACCCAGTACTTC. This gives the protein CASSLVAGGPETQYF.

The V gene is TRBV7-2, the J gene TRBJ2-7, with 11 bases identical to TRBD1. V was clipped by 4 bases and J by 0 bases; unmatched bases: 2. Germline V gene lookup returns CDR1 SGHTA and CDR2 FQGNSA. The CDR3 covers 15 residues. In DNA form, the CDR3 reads TGTGCCAGCAGCTGGGACAGGGGGAGCTCCTACGAGCAGTACTTC. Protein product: CASSWDRGSSYEQYF.

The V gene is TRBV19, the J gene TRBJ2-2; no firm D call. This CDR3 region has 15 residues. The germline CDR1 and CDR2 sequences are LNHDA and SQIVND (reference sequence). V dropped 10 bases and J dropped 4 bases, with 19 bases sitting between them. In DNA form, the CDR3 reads TGTGCCACCGAGGCCCCGAGTCCCACCACCGGGGAGCTGTTTTTT. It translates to CATEAPSPTTGELFF.

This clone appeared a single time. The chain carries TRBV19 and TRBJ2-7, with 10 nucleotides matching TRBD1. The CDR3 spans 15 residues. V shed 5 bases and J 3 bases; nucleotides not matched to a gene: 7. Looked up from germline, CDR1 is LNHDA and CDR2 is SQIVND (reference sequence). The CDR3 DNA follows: TGTGCCAGTAGTCTCCGGGACAGGGGAAGCTACGAGCAGTACTTC. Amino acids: CASSLRDRGSYEQYF.

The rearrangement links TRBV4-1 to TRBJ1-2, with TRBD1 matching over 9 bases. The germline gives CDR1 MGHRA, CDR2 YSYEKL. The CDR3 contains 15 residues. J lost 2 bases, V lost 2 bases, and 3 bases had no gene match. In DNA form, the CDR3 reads TGCGCCAGCAGCCAAACGGGACAGGGAAACTATGGCTACACCTTC. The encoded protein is CASSQTGQGNYGYTF.

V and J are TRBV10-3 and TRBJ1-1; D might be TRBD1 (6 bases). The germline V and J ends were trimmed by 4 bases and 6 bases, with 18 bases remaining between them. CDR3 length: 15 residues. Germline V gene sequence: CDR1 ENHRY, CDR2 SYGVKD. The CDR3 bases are TGTGCCATCAGTGGTTCCCAACAGGGTATGGCTGAAGCTTTCTTT. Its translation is CAISGSQQGMAEAFF.

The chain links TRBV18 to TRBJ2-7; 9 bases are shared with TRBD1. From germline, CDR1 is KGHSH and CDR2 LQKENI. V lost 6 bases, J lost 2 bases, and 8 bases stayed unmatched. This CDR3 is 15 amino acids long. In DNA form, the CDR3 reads TGTGCCAGCTCCCCGGGACAGGGCCTTCCCTACGAGCAGTACTTC. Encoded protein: CASSPGQGLPYEQYF.

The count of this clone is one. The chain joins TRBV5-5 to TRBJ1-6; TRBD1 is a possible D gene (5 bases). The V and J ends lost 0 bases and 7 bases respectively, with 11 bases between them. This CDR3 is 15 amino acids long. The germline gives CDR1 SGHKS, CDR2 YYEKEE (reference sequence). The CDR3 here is CASSLEAGLNSPLHF. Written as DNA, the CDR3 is TGTGCCAGCAGCTTGGAGGCAGGGTTGAATTCACCCCTCCACTTT.

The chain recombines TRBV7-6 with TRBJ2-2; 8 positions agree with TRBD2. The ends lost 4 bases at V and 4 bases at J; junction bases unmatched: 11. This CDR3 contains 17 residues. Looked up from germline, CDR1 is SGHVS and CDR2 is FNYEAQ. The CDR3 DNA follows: TGTGCCAGCAGCTCGTCACTAGCGGAGGTTGGCACCGGGGAGCTGTTTTTT. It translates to CASSSSLAEVGTGELFF.

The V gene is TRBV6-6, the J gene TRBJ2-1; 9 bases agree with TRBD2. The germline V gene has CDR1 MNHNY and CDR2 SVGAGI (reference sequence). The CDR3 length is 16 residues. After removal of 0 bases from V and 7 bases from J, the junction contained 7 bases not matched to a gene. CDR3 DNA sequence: TGTGCCAGCAGTTACTCGCGAGCGGGAGGTCGGAATGAGCAGTTCTTC. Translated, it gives CASSYSRAGGRNEQFF.

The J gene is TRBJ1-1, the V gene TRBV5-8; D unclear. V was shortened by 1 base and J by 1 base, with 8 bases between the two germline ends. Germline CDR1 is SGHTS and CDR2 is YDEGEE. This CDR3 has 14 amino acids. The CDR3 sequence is CASSLTERNTEAFF. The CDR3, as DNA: TGTGCCAGCAGCTTGACGGAGAGGAACACTGAAGCTTTCTTT.

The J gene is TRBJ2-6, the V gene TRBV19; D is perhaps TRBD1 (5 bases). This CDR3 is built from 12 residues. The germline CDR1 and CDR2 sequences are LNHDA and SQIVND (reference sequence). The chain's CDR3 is CGTGSGANVLTF. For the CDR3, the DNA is TGTGGTACAGGCTCTGGGGCCAACGTCCTGACTTTC.

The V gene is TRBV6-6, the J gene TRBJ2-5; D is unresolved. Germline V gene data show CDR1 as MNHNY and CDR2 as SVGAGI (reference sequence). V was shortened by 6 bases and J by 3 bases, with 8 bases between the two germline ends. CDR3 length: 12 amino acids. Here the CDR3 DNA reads TGTGCCAGCAGCGTGACTGAAGAGACCCAGTACTTC. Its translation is CASSVTEETQYF.